This T cell receptor beta chain was documented in a study of shared clonotypes between healthy human individuals (dated by TCRdb to between 2020 and 2021). A note on the overall study: Two women and three men aged 18 to 49 years were included in the cohort. For each donor, CD4 naive and CD4 memory were each given three plates, CD8 naive was given two plates, and CD8 memory was given one plate. To estimate repertoire size and how much clonotypes are shared between individuals, the study performed deep sequencing of blood TCR repertoires from roughly five healthy adults. To increase sequencing depth and limit assay-specific biases, different laboratories used diverse techniques to prepare libraries and sequence TCR repertoires. Leukapheresis yielded between about 0.9 and 9.5 billion PBMCs per donor. Study-level results and caveats: Pairwise subsampling led to the expectation that sequencing depth would affect the degree of clonotype sharing among donors. Estimated clonotype richness was generally larger for naive than for memory subsets. Because the study included a small number of donors, the genetic and exposure-history diversity represented was limited. Sampling was restricted to blood, and TCR repertoires in tissue are likely to differ from TCR repertoires in blood. Across a handful of donors, approximately 4.9% of naive CD4, roughly 3.5% of naive CD8, around 2.5% of memory CD4, and approximately 0.4% of memory CD8 clonotypes were shared. Compared with non-shared clonotypes, the clonotypes found in all four sorted-subset donors had higher generation probabilities. Incomplete sequencing was indicated by rarefaction of sorted-subset datasets, despite the large sequencing depth.

Using the deep immunoSEQ assay, TCR CDR3 regions were amplified from genomic DNA by multiplex PCR. Extracted genomic DNA from each cell subset was spread evenly across all wells of several immunoSEQ 96-well plates, with each plate serving as a replicate. For sorted subsets, around 200 ng genomic DNA, equal to 30,000 or so T cell genomes, was loaded into each replicate PCR. Purified libraries were measured with a Qubit 3.0 fluorometer, size-checked on a Bioanalyzer 2100, and measured again with the KAPA Library Quantification kit. Every immunoSEQ 96-well plate was sequenced on a dedicated single-read 150-cycle Illumina NextSeq 550 flow cell. Concerning the study's data processing: Because the immunoSEQ output held only junctional sequences and lacked quality scores, the filtering could not match the filtering applied to full-length reads. Sequences were annotated with PyIR, a Python wrapper for IgBLAST v1.9, and V/J genes and CDR3 were assigned using IMGT germline references. Reads were filtered out if the reads had weak V/J assignments (E-value above 1e-6), no CDR3, stop codons, out-of-frame junctions, or ambiguous translated residues. V3J clonotypes were defined by identical inferred V gene, J gene, and CDR3 amino acid sequence. Percentage overlap between repertoires was computed as shared unique clonotypes divided by the size of the smaller repertoire. Three approaches were used to assess repertoire richness: RTK rarefaction, the Chao1 estimator, and Recon v2.1 estimates of unobserved clonotypes. OLGA was used to compute generation probabilities for all TCRbeta clonotypes that the gDNA method yielded from a handful of donors. TCRdb carries this immuneACCESS record with in-frame sequences only. Its versions omit some clonotypes, under half of them owing to an unresolved V gene in the studies checked, with the rest unexplained. That table gives V, J and clone size, and the DNA gave D and trimming. The sample table contains approximately 1,500,000 clones; only one count was recorded for roughly 96% of them. Of the sample, more than 0.9% falls within the top ten clones.

The CDR3 numbers 12 residues from cysteine through phenylalanine. Only the CDR3 DNA is retained, 36 bases long and in frame from the first base. Trimming removed 10 bases from V and 4 bases from J, leaving 11 bases between the germline ends. The germline V gene provides CDR1 MNHEY and CDR2 SVGAGI. Points on this clone: Its antigen specificity is not known. No qualities accompany the bases; no much larger clone lies one base away.

The donors were healthy, HIV-negative adults with no recently reported acute infections or vaccinations. Only Caucasian adults living in Nashville, Tennessee, USA were represented among the donors. CD4+ T cells were enriched by magnetic negative selection, after which naive cells were positively selected on CD45RA and the negative fraction was taken as the memory subset. After blood collection by leukapheresis, PBMCs were isolated using Ficoll-Histopaque density gradient centrifugation and then cryopreserved in the vapor phase of liquid nitrogen. Purity and quantity of every magnetically sorted T cell population were checked by analytical flow cytometry. Each sorted fraction had its genomic DNA isolated and then quantified by UV absorbance on a Nanodrop 2000c.

The sequence came from a man aged 25-45 years in good health. This sequence uses TRBV6-5 and TRBJ2-1; D gene: possibly TRBD2, on 6 matching bases. The specimen was naive CD4+ T cells sorted from blood. The cell subset or site label here, explained by the study, means: CD45RA+ positively selected. The CDR3 here reads CATGLSYNEQFF. The DNA sequence is TGTGCCACGGGACTTTCTTACAATGAGCAGTTCTTC.